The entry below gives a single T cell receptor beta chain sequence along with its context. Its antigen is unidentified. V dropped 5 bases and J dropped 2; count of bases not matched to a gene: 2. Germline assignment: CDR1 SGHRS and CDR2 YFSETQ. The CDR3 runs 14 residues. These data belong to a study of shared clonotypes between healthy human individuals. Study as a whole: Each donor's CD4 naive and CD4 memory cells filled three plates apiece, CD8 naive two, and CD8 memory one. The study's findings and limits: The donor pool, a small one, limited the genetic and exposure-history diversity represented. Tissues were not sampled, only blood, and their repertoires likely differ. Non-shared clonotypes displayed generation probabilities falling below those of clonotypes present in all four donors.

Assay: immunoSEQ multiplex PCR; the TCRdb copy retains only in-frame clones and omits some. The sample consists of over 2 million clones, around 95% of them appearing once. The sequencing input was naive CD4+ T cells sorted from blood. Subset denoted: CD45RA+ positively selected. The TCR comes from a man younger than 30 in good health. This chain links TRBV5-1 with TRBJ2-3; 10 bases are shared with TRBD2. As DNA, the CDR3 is TGCGCCAGCAGAACTAGCGGGATCACAGATACGCAGTATTTT. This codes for CASRTSGITDTQYF. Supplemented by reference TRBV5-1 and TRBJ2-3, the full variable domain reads KAGVTQTPRYLIKTRGQQVTLSCSPISGHRSVSWYQQTPGQGLQFLFEYFSETQRNKGNFPGRFSGRQFSNSRSEMNVSTLELGDSALYLCASRTSGITDTQYFGPGTRLTVL.